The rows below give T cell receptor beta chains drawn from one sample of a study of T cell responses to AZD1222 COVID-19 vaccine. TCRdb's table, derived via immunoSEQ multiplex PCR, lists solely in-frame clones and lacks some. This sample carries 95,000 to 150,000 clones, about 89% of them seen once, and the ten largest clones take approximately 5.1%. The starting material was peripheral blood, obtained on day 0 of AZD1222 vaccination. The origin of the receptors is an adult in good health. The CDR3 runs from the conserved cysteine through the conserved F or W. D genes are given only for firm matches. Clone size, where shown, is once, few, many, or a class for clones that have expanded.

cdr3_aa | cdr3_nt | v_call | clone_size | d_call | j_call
CASTTPRRRAGYGYTF | TGTGCCAGCACCACCCCCAGGAGGAGGGCGGGCTATGGCTACACCTTC | TRBV28 | . | . | TRBJ1-2
CASSFLPQQSYEQYF | TGTGCCAGCAGCTTTCTCCCCCAACAATCCTACGAGCAGTACTTC | TRBV7-2 | . | . | TRBJ2-7
CASSSGQSTDTQYF | TGCGCCAGCAGCTCGGGACAGAGCACAGATACGCAGTATTTT | TRBV5-1 | . | TRBD1 | TRBJ2-3
CASGLSVGVYEQYF | TGTGCTAGTGGTTTGTCGGTCGGGGTCTACGAGCAGTACTTC | TRBV12-5 | . | . | TRBJ2-7
CASSFTGGSGNTIYF | TGTGCCAGCAGTTTCACGGGGGGCTCTGGAAACACCATATATTTT | TRBV28 | . | . | TRBJ1-3
CASSLSSRRDKTYEQYF | TGCGCCAGCAGCTTGTCCTCTCGAAGGGACAAGACCTACGAGCAGTACTTC | TRBV5-1 | . | . | TRBJ2-7
CASSYPRLERNTEAFF | TGTGCCAGCAGTTACCCCCGGCTGGAGAGGAACACTGAAGCTTTCTTT | TRBV6-2/TRBV6-3 | . | . | TRBJ1-1
CASSITGGGYGYTF | TGTGCCAGCAGTATAACAGGGGGCGGATATGGCTACACCTTC | TRBV6-5 | . | TRBD1 | TRBJ1-2
CASREGGNTIYF | TGTGCCAGCCGGGAGGGTGGAAACACCATATATTTT | TRBV2 | . | . | TRBJ1-3
CASSFSSTGQGAQPQHF | TGTGCCAGCAGCTTTAGCTCAACGGGACAGGGTGCTCAGCCCCAGCATTTT | TRBV7-2 | . | TRBD1 | TRBJ1-5
CASSYSAGHNEQFF | TGTGCCAGCAGTTACTCGGCCGGACACAATGAGCAGTTCTTC | TRBV6-2/TRBV6-3 | . | . | TRBJ2-1
CASSLGGIGHDIGGYTF | TGTGCCAGCAGCTTAGGAGGGATCGGACACGATATAGGTGGCTACACCTTC | TRBV11-2 | . | . | TRBJ1-2
CSALDRVGEKLFF | TGCAGCGCTCTGGACAGGGTGGGCGAAAAACTGTTTTTT | TRBV29-1 | . | TRBD1 | TRBJ1-4
CASKLGGSSYEQYF | TGTGCCAGCAAGTTAGGTGGGAGCTCCTACGAGCAGTACTTC | TRBV6-6 | . | . | TRBJ2-7
CASSLAQSLAGGMLF | TGTGCCAGCAGCTTAGCCCAATCTTTAGCGGGAGGGATGCTCTTC | TRBV11-2 | . | TRBD2 | TRBJ2-1
CASSQGSGQPQHF | TGTGCCAGCAGCCAAGGTTCGGGTCAGCCCCAGCATTTT | TRBV3-1/TRBV3-2 | . | . | TRBJ1-5
CASSLTASGAYEQYF | TGTGCCAGCAGCCTTACGGCTAGTGGGGCCTACGAGCAGTACTTC | TRBV27 | . | . | TRBJ2-7
CATSRAGQGGYYEQYF | TGTGCCACCAGCAGAGCGGGGCAGGGGGGGTACTACGAGCAGTACTTC | TRBV15 | . | . | TRBJ2-7
CASSGQGLGNTIYF | TGTGCCAGCAGCGGACAGGGCCTAGGAAACACCATATATTTT | TRBV28 | . | TRBD1 | TRBJ1-3
CASTVGGNQPQHF | TGTGCCAGTACTGTCGGTGGCAATCAGCCCCAGCATTTT | TRBV19 | . | . | TRBJ1-5
CASSYEGGRVGNEQFF | TGTGCCAGCAGTTACGAGGGGGGCAGGGTGGGAAATGAGCAGTTCTTC | TRBV6-5 | . | . | TRBJ2-1
CASSPPGVENTIYF | TGTGCCAGCAGCCCCCCGGGGGTTGAAAACACCATATATTTT | TRBV9 | . | . | TRBJ1-3
CASSPPGPMNTEAFF | TGTGCCAGCAGCCCTCCCGGGCCTATGAACACTGAAGCTTTCTTT | TRBV7-6 | . | . | TRBJ1-1
CASAPFGTVNTEAFF | TGTGCCAGTGCACCTTTTGGGACAGTGAACACTGAAGCTTTCTTT | TRBV19 | . | TRBD1 | TRBJ1-1
CASSEAPFVTTNEKLFF | TGTGCCAGCAGTGAAGCCCCTTTCGTGACGACTAATGAAAAACTGTTTTTT | TRBV6-1 | . | . | TRBJ1-4
CASSLDPAPNTEAFF | TGTGCCAGCAGCTTAGATCCCGCTCCGAACACTGAAGCTTTCTTT | TRBV11-2 | . | . | TRBJ1-1
CASSYSSSNYGYTF | TGTGCCAGCAGTTACTCGAGCAGTAACTATGGCTACACCTTC | TRBV6-6 | . | . | TRBJ1-2
CASSRGLVDGELFF | TGTGCCAGCAGCCGGGGACTAGTTGACGGGGAGCTGTTTTTT | TRBV7-9 | . | TRBD2 | TRBJ2-2
CASTSAGANVLTF | TGTGCCAGCACTTCAGCTGGGGCCAACGTCCTGACTTTC | TRBV25-1 | . | . | TRBJ2-6
CASSLKGQGNTIYF | TGTGCCAGCAGCTTAAAAGGGCAAGGAAACACCATATATTTT | TRBV7-9 | . | . | TRBJ1-3
CASSGGPYNEQFF | TGTGCCAGCTCGGGGGGTCCTTACAATGAGCAGTTCTTC | TRBV28 | . | TRBD2 | TRBJ2-1
CASSPGRWDTGELFF | TGTGCCAGCAGCCCAGGGCGGTGGGACACCGGGGAGCTGTTTTTT | TRBV7-8 | . | . | TRBJ2-2
CASSESRRAYEQYF | TGCGCCAGCAGTGAGTCGCGTCGGGCCTACGAGCAGTACTTC | TRBV10-1 | . | . | TRBJ2-7
CASSLNTEAFF | TGTGCCAGTAGTCTGAACACTGAAGCTTTCTTT | TRBV19 | once | . | TRBJ1-1
CASMGQYPSEQYF | TGTGCCAGCATGGGACAGTACCCCTCCGAGCAGTACTTC | TRBV6-5 | . | TRBD1 | TRBJ2-7
CASSHGVPGMNTEAFF | TGTGCCAGCAGCCATGGTGTCCCAGGCATGAACACTGAAGCTTTCTTT | TRBV3-1/TRBV3-2 | . | . | TRBJ1-1
CASSLGDSPYGYTF | TGTGCCAGCAGCTTGGGGGACAGCCCCTATGGCTACACCTTC | TRBV5-5 | . | TRBD1 | TRBJ1-2
CASGKWQGDQPQHF | TGTGCCAGCGGGAAGTGGCAGGGGGATCAGCCCCAGCATTTT | TRBV6-5 | . | TRBD1 | TRBJ1-5
CASRSGGLNEKLFF | TGTGCCAGCAGATCAGGGGGACTTAATGAAAAACTGTTTTTT | TRBV7-9 | . | TRBD1 | TRBJ1-4
CASSLGQGASNEKLFF | TGTGCCAGCAGTCTTGGACAGGGGGCCTCTAATGAAAAACTGTTTTTT | TRBV25-1 | . | TRBD1 | TRBJ1-4
CASSRINTGELFF | TGCGCCAGCAGCCGTATAAACACCGGGGAGCTGTTTTTT | TRBV5-1 | . | . | TRBJ2-2
CASSKERDLWGPYSYEQYF | TGTGCCAGCAGCAAAGAAAGAGACCTTTGGGGGCCGTACTCCTACGAGCAGTACTTC | TRBV21-1 | few | . | TRBJ2-7
CASIVGGMEAFF | TGTGCCAGCATTGTGGGGGGGATGGAAGCTTTCTTT | TRBV28 | . | . | TRBJ1-1
CASSVGGHLTYEQYF | TGTGCCAGCAGCGTAGGCGGACATCTAACCTACGAGCAGTACTTC | TRBV9 | . | . | TRBJ2-7
CASSLRPGEQYF | TGTGCCAGCAGCCTTCGACCGGGTGAGCAGTACTTC | TRBV7-9 | . | . | TRBJ2-7
CASSLVADIYSYNEQFF | TGTGCCAGCAGCTTGGTGGCGGACATCTACTCCTACAATGAGCAGTTCTTC | TRBV5-6 | . | . | TRBJ2-1
CASRRQFTYEQYF | TGTGCCAGCCGAAGACAGTTCACCTACGAGCAGTACTTC | TRBV2 | . | . | TRBJ2-7
CASSVVPGSREEQYF | TGTGCCAGCAGCGTAGTCCCCGGGAGTCGGGAAGAGCAGTACTTC | TRBV9 | . | . | TRBJ2-7
CASSQALGAVNEQFF | TGTGCCAGCAGCCAAGCTCTGGGGGCGGTGAATGAGCAGTTCTTC | TRBV3-1/TRBV3-2 | . | . | TRBJ2-1
CASSYEARANVLTF | TGTGCCAGCAGTTATGAAGCCAGGGCCAACGTCCTGACTTTC | TRBV6-2/TRBV6-3 | few | . | TRBJ2-6
CASSPGGGTYQETQYF | TGCGCCAGCAGCCCCGGAGGCGGGACGTACCAAGAGACCCAGTACTTC | TRBV5-1 | . | . | TRBJ2-5
CASPLSGRNQPQHF | TGTGCCAGCCCACTAAGCGGCAGAAATCAGCCCCAGCATTTT | TRBV18 | . | . | TRBJ1-5
CASSLQTQGNTEAFF | TGTGCCAGCTCACTCCAGACACAGGGAAACACTGAAGCTTTCTTT | TRBV18 | . | . | TRBJ1-1
CASSMGHPLGRGNTIYF | TGTGCCAGTAGTATGGGGCACCCCCTCGGACGCGGAAACACCATATATTTT | TRBV19 | . | . | TRBJ1-3
CASSYRQGANTF | TGCGCCAGCAGCTACCGACAGGGGGCGAACACCTTC | TRBV5-1 | . | TRBD1 | TRBJ1-2
CATSRAGFWGAFF | TGTGCCACCAGCAGAGCTGGCTTCTGGGGAGCTTTCTTT | TRBV15 | . | . | TRBJ1-1
CATSDSGQGVHEQFF | TGTGCCACCAGTGACTCGGGACAGGGGGTACATGAGCAGTTCTTC | TRBV24-1 | . | TRBD1 | TRBJ2-1
CASSRLDGRTDTQYF | TGTGCCAGCAGCCGTCTGGACGGCCGCACAGATACGCAGTATTTT | TRBV9 | . | . | TRBJ2-3
CASSPEVTGELFF | TGTGCCAGCTCACCTGAGGTCACCGGGGAGCTGTTTTTT | TRBV18 | . | . | TRBJ2-2